Presented here are 28 T cell receptor beta chains from one specimen sequenced in a study of CD8+ T cells in alopecia areata. Reverse transcription of extracted RNA yielded cDNA, which provided the sequencing template. Clones were read by immunoSEQ multiplex PCR, and TCRdb kept only the in-frame ones, dropping some. The sample yields about 270,000 clones, over 45% seen once. The treatment here: oral pan-JAK inhibitor, 5-10 mg twice daily. This specimen was CD4+ T cells sorted from blood, taken around week 53, from a patient treated with tofacitinib. These receptors were taken from a human donor with alopecia areata.

This chain joins TRBV5-1 and TRBJ2-7, with a tentative D call TRBD2 (7 bases). V gave up 2 bases and J gave up 5 bases, with 14 bases separating them. The CDR3 has 14 residues. Germline CDR1 is SGHRS and CDR2 is YFSETQ. The CDR3 loop reads CASSFRGADNEQYF. The CDR3 bases are TGCGCCAGCAGCTTTCGGGGGGCGGACAACGAGCAGTACTTC.

This sequence joins TRBV30 and TRBJ2-7, with TRBD2 as a possible D gene (6 bases). The CDR3 length is 15 residues. V dropped 3 bases and J dropped 9 bases, with 24 bases sitting between them. Germline values: CDR1 GTSNPN, CDR2 SVGIG (reference sequence). The CDR3 DNA follows: TGTGCCTGGAGCCTTCACGGAAGGGAAGGGCGGGGGCAGTACTTC. Translating gives CAWSLHGREGRGQYF.

This chain joins TRBV7-2 and TRBJ2-2; 7 bases are shared with TRBD1. The V gene's germline CDR1 is SGHTA and CDR2 FQGNSA. There are 16 residues in the CDR3. V lost 2 bases and J lost 6; bases outside the gene matches: 9. The CDR3 loop is CASSLNRGTGAGELFF. The CDR3 nucleotides are TGTGCCAGCAGCTTAAATCGGGGAACAGGGGCCGGGGAGCTGTTTTTT.

The rearrangement uses TRBV7-3 and TRBJ2-1, with TRBD1 matching 11 bases. The CDR3 length is 15 residues. Losses at the gene ends were 5 bases for V and 5 bases for J; bases not matched to a gene: 5. Germline V CDR1 and CDR2: SGHTA, FQGTGA. Here the CDR3 DNA reads TGTGCCAGCAGCCGCGGGGGACAGGGGGACAATGAGCAGTTCTTC. Its translation is CASSRGGQGDNEQFF. Complete variable domain (other parts from reference TRBV7-3 and TRBJ2-1): GAGVSQTPSNKVTEKGKYVELRCDPISGHTALYWYRQSLGQGPEFLIYFQGTGAADDSGLPNDRFFAVRPEGSVSTLKIQRTERGDSAVYLCASSRGGQGDNEQFFGPGTRLTVL.

The rearrangement joins TRBV5-6 to TRBJ2-5; D tentatively reads TRBD1 or TRBD2 (5 bases each). Germline lookup yields CDR1 SGHDT and CDR2 YYEEEE. The CDR3 length is 16 residues. Trimming shortened V by 4 bases and J by 4 bases, and 20 bases separated the two germline ends. The CDR3 sequence: CASSGLTGGGRETQYF. DNA of the CDR3: TGTGCCAGCAGCGGGTTAACAGGAGGAGGTAGAGAGACCCAGTACTTC. Drawing the rest from reference TRBV5-6 and TRBJ2-5, the complete variable domain is DAGVTQSPTHLIKTRGQQVTLRCSPKSGHDTVSWYQQALGQGPQFIFQYYEEEERQRGNFPDRFSGHQFPNYSSELNVNALLLGDSALYLCASSGLTGGGRETQYFGPGTRLLVL.

The chain couples TRBV11-2 to TRBJ2-4; D not certain. Looked up from germline, CDR1 is SGHAT and CDR2 is FQNNGV. The CDR3 is 13 amino acids. The V end lost 5 bases, the J end lost 7 bases, and 12 bases lay between the germline ends. The chain's CDR3 is CASSDGRVNIQYF. The CDR3 bases are TGTGCCAGCAGCGATGGCAGAGTTAACATTCAGTACTTC.

The genes are TRBV9 and TRBJ1-5, with TRBD1 as a possible D gene (5 bases). The V gene lost 2 bases and the J gene lost 4 bases, with 13 bases spanning the gap. The CDR3 totals 15 residues. Germline CDR1 SGDLS, CDR2 YYNGEE. CDR3 region: CASSVDTGPNQPQHF. DNA for the CDR3: TGTGCCAGCAGCGTTGATACAGGACCTAATCAGCCCCAGCATTTT.

The chain joins TRBV6-5 to TRBJ1-2; TRBD1 agrees at 7 bases. This CDR3 is built from 14 residues. Germline CDR1 reads MNHEY; CDR2 reads SVGAGI. V gave up 6 bases and J gave up 4 bases; unmatched junction bases: 8. CDR3 amino acids: CASSRGTAAYGYTF. CDR3 DNA sequence: TGTGCCAGCAGCAGAGGGACAGCTGCCTATGGCTACACCTTC.

V is TRBV29-1 and J is TRBJ2-1; no reliable D call. CDR1 is SQVTM and CDR2 is ANQGSEA in the germline V gene. The CDR3 spans 11 residues. The V gene lost 7 bases and the J gene lost 5 bases, with 9 bases spanning the gap. This chain's CDR3 is CSGDQHNEQFF. The CDR3 DNA is TGCAGCGGAGACCAACACAATGAGCAGTTCTTC.

The CDR3 DNA reads as TGCAGCGTTCCCCGGGACTATTACTTC. As protein: CSVPRDYYF. The chain recombines TRBV29-1 with TRBJ2-4, with 7 bases that match TRBD2. The CDR3 extends over 9 amino acids. The germline gives CDR1 SQVTM, CDR2 ANQGSEA. J lost 16 bases, V lost 5 bases, and 5 bases had no gene match.

The V gene is TRBV27, the J gene TRBJ2-6, with D perhaps TRBD1 (5 bases). Germline V CDR1 and CDR2: MNHEY, SMNVEV (reference sequence). The CDR3 contains 13 residues. The V gene lost 6 bases and the J gene lost 4 bases, with 7 bases spanning the gap. The CDR3 DNA follows: TGTGCCAGCAGGAGGACAGGGGCCAACGTCCTGACTTTC. As protein: CASRRTGANVLTF.

The chain has TRBV27 and TRBJ2-5; D gene ambiguous. Trimming took off 2 bases at V and 1 base at J, with 8 bases between the two ends. Germline CDR1 and CDR2: MNHEY and SMNVEV (reference sequence). CDR3 length: 14 residues. This CDR3 reads CASSLSVSQETQYF. CDR3 in DNA: TGTGCCAGCAGTTTAAGTGTATCCCAAGAGACCCAGTACTTC.

In its sample, this clone was seen a few times. The J gene is TRBJ1-1, the V gene TRBV29-1; no clear D. Per germline, CDR1 SQVTM and CDR2 ANQGSEA. This CDR3 is 10 amino acids long. Here the CDR3 reads CSIRNTEAFF. DNA for the CDR3: TGCAGTATTAGGAACACTGAAGCTTTCTTT.

V usage is TRBV6-5 and J usage is TRBJ1-5; D gene ambiguous. V was pared by 5 bases and J by 4 bases, with 9 bases between. CDR1 and CDR2 (germline): MNHEY, SVGAGI. CDR3 length: 13 residues. CDR3 nucleotides: TGTGCCAGCAGTGAAATCAGGAATCAGCCCCAGCATTTT. Encoded protein: CASSEIRNQPQHF.

In its sample, this clone was seen a few times. The sample has other DNA sequences that encode this CDR3 too. Here the CDR3 DNA reads TGCAGCGTTGAGGGGACAGGCACCTACGAGCAGTACTTC. It is translated as CSVEGTGTYEQYF. The rearrangement uses TRBV29-1 and TRBJ2-7, with TRBD1 matching 8 bases. The CDR3 runs 13 residues. The V and J ends lost 3 bases and 2 bases, in that order; junction bases with no gene match: 3. Germline CDR1 is SQVTM and CDR2 is ANQGSEA.

Worth noting for this clone: The junction shows a germline mismatch at one end, possibly a read error. The chain links TRBV13 to TRBJ2-2, with D maybe TRBD1 (6 bases). In germline, CDR1 is PRHDT, CDR2 FYEKMQ (reference sequence). The CDR3 loop spans 15 amino acids. Here the CDR3 DNA reads TGTGCCAGCAGCCTAGGACAGATGAACACCGGGGAGCTGTTTTTT. As protein: CASSLGQMNTGELFF.

This clone was detected once. The genes are TRBV7-8 and TRBJ2-3, with a possible D match to TRBD2 (6 bases). Trimming stripped 5 bases from V and 4 bases from J, with 13 bases between. Germline V gene lookup returns CDR1 SGHVS and CDR2 FQNEAQ. The CDR3 has 14 amino acids. The CDR3 DNA sequence: TGTGCCAGCAGCCAGGGACTGGGTCCAGATACGCAGTATTTT. Its translation: CASSQGLGPDTQYF.

Only a few counts were recorded for this clone. The chain is built from TRBV15 and TRBJ2-4, with TRBD2 matching 8 bases. Trimming took 5 bases from V and 6 from J; bases not matched to a gene: 9. Germline CDR1 is LNHNV and CDR2 is YYDKDF (reference sequence). The CDR3 covers 15 residues. CDR3 sequence reads: CATSVRRGGGNIQYF. The DNA for the CDR3 is TGTGCCACCAGCGTACGCCGGGGGGGAGGAAACATTCAGTACTTC.

The chain links TRBV5-1 to TRBJ2-7, with D maybe TRBD2 (5 bases). CDR3 length: 13 amino acids. Germline V gives CDR1 SGHRS, CDR2 YFSETQ. The V end was cut by 4 bases, the J end by 7 bases, with 15 bases between. CDR3 bases: TGCGCCAGCAGCGCGGGCGCTTTTCTAGAGCAGTACTTC. It codes for CASSAGAFLEQYF.

This clone was seen only a few times. This sequence joins TRBV7-3 and TRBJ2-5; D gene ambiguous. The CDR3 is 15 amino acids. Germline lookup yields CDR1 SGHTA and CDR2 FQGTGA. V lost 2 bases to trimming and J lost 4 bases, with 14 bases between them. The CDR3 DNA reads as TGTGCCAGCAGCTTAGGGCCCAGGTCTGGAGAGACCCAGTACTTC. This gives the protein CASSLGPRSGETQYF. Full variable domain (outside the CDR3, taken from reference TRBV7-3 and TRBJ2-5): GAGVSQTPSNKVTEKGKYVELRCDPISGHTALYWYRQSLGQGPEFLIYFQGTGAADDSGLPNDRFFAVRPEGSVSTLKIQRTERGDSAVYLCASSLGPRSGETQYFGPGTRLLVL.

CDR3 DNA sequence: TGCAGCCTATCAGGTGGCAGCGATACGCAGTATTTT. It specifies CSLSGGSDTQYF. The chain employs TRBV29-1 and TRBJ2-3; D gene unclear. The CDR3 is 12 residues long. Germline loops: CDR1 SQVTM, CDR2 ANQGSEA. The V end lost 8 bases, the J end lost 6 bases, and 15 bases lay between the germline ends.

V is TRBV25-1 and J is TRBJ2-1; 12 bases line up with TRBD2. Germline-derived CDR1 and CDR2 are MGHDK and SYGVNS. The CDR3 loop spans 18 amino acids. The V gene end was trimmed by 0 bases and the J gene end by 7 bases; junction bases not matched to a gene: 10. The CDR3 loop reads CASSEYILAGGLGNEQFF. CDR3 sequence (DNA): TGTGCCAGCAGTGAATATATCCTAGCGGGGGGGCTGGGAAATGAGCAGTTCTTC.

The chain is built from TRBV5-4 and TRBJ2-7, with D unclear. Germline V gene lookup returns CDR1 SGHNT and CDR2 YYREEE (reference sequence). V gave up 2 bases and J gave up 6 bases, with 9 bases separating them. The CDR3 covers 12 residues. CDR3 bases: TGTGCCAGCAGCTTTCCACGGAGCGAGCAGTACTTC. This gives the protein CASSFPRSEQYF.

The rearrangement links TRBV7-9 to TRBJ2-3; D unresolved. CDR1 SEHNR and CDR2 FQNEAQ come from the germline V gene (reference sequence). CDR3 length: 15 residues. V lost 1 base, J lost 0 bases, and 8 bases lay in between. For the CDR3, the DNA is TGTGCCAGCAGCTTAGGAGAACGTAGCACAGATACGCAGTATTTT. It yields the protein CASSLGERSTDTQYF.

This chain connects TRBV27 to TRBJ2-7; 12 bases fit TRBD2. The CDR3 contains 17 residues. Germline-derived CDR1 and CDR2 are MNHEY and SMNVEV (reference sequence). Trimming removed 5 bases from V and 4 bases from J; junction bases left unmatched: 12. This chain's CDR3 is CASSPLAGGPVRYEQYF. The CDR3 region has the DNA TGTGCCAGCAGTCCACTAGCGGGGGGCCCAGTGAGGTACGAGCAGTACTTC.

About this clone itself: This same CDR3 is encoded by further DNA sequences in the sample. The rearrangement links TRBV5-6 to TRBJ1-2; D is uncertain. Trimming left V 0 bases short and J 8 bases short, with 8 bases between. CDR1 SGHDT and CDR2 YYEEEE come from the germline V gene. The CDR3 length is 12 residues. As DNA, the CDR3 is TGTGCCAGCAGCTTGGCCCGTCGGGGCTACACCTTC. It is translated as CASSLARRGYTF. The full variable domain, rest sourced from reference TRBV5-6 and TRBJ1-2, is DAGVTQSPTHLIKTRGQQVTLRCSPKSGHDTVSWYQQALGQGPQFIFQYYEEEERQRGNFPDRFSGHQFPNYSSELNVNALLLGDSALYLCASSLARRGYTFGSGTRLTVV.

The gene calls are TRBV2 and TRBJ2-5; D may correspond to TRBD1 or TRBD2 (5 bases each). CDR3 size: 13 residues. Germline CDR1 and CDR2: SNHLY and FYNNEI. V lost 6 bases and J 5 bases, leaving 13 bases between the germline ends. The CDR3 DNA reads as TGTGCCAGCAGGGCCGGGACGACCGAGACCCAGTACTTC. Amino acids: CASRAGTTETQYF.

The chain combines TRBV30 with TRBJ1-5, with 10 bases aligning to TRBD1. The CDR3 is made up of 15 amino acids. The junction had 7 bases not matched to a gene; V was cut back by 7 bases and J by 1 base. CDR1 and CDR2 from the germline V gene are GTSNPN and SVGIG (reference sequence). DNA of the CDR3: TGTGCCTCCAGGGACAGGGGCCGAAGCAATCAGCCCCAGCATTTT. Encoded protein: CASRDRGRSNQPQHF.